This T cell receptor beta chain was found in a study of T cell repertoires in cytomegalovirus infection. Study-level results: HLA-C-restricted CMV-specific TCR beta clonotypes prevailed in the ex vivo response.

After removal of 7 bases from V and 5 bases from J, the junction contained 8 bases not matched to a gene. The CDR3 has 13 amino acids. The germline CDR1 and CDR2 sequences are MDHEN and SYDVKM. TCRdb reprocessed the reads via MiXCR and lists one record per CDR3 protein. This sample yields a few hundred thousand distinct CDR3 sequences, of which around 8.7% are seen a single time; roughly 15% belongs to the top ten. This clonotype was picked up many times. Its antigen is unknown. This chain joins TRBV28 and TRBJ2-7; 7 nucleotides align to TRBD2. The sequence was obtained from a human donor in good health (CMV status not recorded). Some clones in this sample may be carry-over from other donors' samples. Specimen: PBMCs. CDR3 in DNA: TGTGCCAGCAAAGGCGGGGGATGGAACGAGCAGTACTTC. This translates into CASKGGGWNEQYF.